These 24 T cell receptor beta chains were sequenced from one sample in a study of blood T cells in healthy people across ages (dated by TCRdb to about 2015). The library was produced with 5' RACE. Sequencing was performed on an Illumina HiSeq 2500. A second PCR of roughly 6 to 11 cycles was run with a J-beta primer mix and a sample-barcoded 5' primer. Starting from the raw public reads, TCRdb applied fastp trimming at Q25, assembled clones with MiXCR and retained in-frame beta chains. Rows merge per CDR3 protein into single entries with the most common DNA and genes. The sample records 1.5 million to 2 million distinct CDR3 sequences, 40% to 55% of which are singletons. The biggest ten clones account for roughly 2% of the sample. The sequenced material came from blood. These receptors came from a woman between 35 and 50 years old in good health.

Concerning this clonotype itself: At one of its ends the junction is not consistent with the germline gene, which may arise from a read error. This sequence joins TRBV5-1 and TRBJ2-7, with 8 bases matching TRBD1. Germline V gene sequence: CDR1 SGHRS, CDR2 YFSETQ. This CDR3 region has 14 residues. Here the CDR3 reads CARSPATGVNEQYF. The CDR3 DNA reads as TGCGCCCGCAGCCCAGCGACAGGGGTCAACGAACAGTACTTC. The variable domain in full, with the rest retrieved from reference TRBV5-1 and TRBJ2-7, is KAGVTQTPRYLIKTRGQQVTLSCSPISGHRSVSWYQQTPGQGLQFLFEYFSETQRNKGNFPGRFSGRQFSNSRSEMNVSTLELGDSALYLCARSPATGVNEQYFGPGTRLTVT.

This clonotype is a singleton in its sample. The genes are TRBV3-1 and TRBJ2-3; no clear D gene. V lost 3 bases to trimming and J lost 2 bases, with 15 bases between them. This CDR3 contains 16 residues. Germline assignment: CDR1 LGHDT and CDR2 YNNKEL (reference sequence). CDR3 region: CASSHFSGLVTDTQYF. The CDR3 nucleotides read TGTGCCAGCAGCCATTTCTCGGGCCTCGTCACAGATACGCAGTATTTT.

The chain is built from TRBV6-5 and TRBJ1-2; the D is unclear. The CDR3 consists of 13 residues. The germline V and J ends were trimmed by 4 bases and 3 bases, with 9 bases remaining between them. Germline lookup yields CDR1 MNHEY and CDR2 SVGAGI. The CDR3, as DNA: TGTGCCAGCAGTTCGACTTACTACTATGGCTACACCTTC. As protein: CASSSTYYYGYTF.

The rearrangement joins TRBV20-1 to TRBJ1-5; D not certain. CDR1 and CDR2 from the germline V gene are DFQATT and SNEGSKA (reference sequence). V lost 6 bases to trimming and J lost 4 bases, with 10 bases between them. This CDR3 contains 12 residues. As DNA, the CDR3 is TGCAGTGCAGGCAGACGAAATCAGCCCCAGCATTTT. It encodes CSAGRRNQPQHF.

This clonotype has only a few counts. CDR3 region: CASSQDKGTGVTEKLFF. The CDR3 bases are TGTGCCAGCAGCCAAGATAAGGGGACAGGGGTGACTGAAAAACTGTTTTTT. The chain has TRBV3-1 and TRBJ1-4; TRBD1 agrees at 10 bases. After removal of 0 bases from V and 7 bases from J, the junction contained 8 bases not matched to a gene. The CDR3 length is 17 residues. In germline, CDR1 is LGHDT, CDR2 YNNKEL (reference sequence).

V and J are TRBV20-1 and TRBJ2-1, with 7 bases fitting TRBD2. CDR1 DFQATT and CDR2 SNEGSKA come from the germline V gene (reference sequence). V lost 7 bases and J lost 1; bases outside the gene matches: 16. The CDR3 consists of 17 residues. In nucleotides, the CDR3 is TGCAGTGTTCCCCCACCGAGCGGGGTCCTTTCCTACAATGAGCAGTTCTTC. Translating gives CSVPPPSGVLSYNEQFF.

The chain couples TRBV20-1 to TRBJ2-5; no reliable D call. CDR3 size: 13 residues. Germline V lookup: CDR1 DFQATT, CDR2 SNEGSKA (reference sequence). Trimming cost V 2 bases and J 2 bases, with 9 bases left between them. In DNA form, the CDR3 reads TGCAGTGCTAGACGGCTAGATCAAGAGACCCAGTACTTC. As protein: CSARRLDQETQYF.

The chain has TRBV2 and TRBJ1-2; a weak D match, TRBD1 (5 bases). The CDR3 covers 15 residues. The germline V and J ends were trimmed by 4 bases and 2 bases, with 14 bases remaining between them. Germline V lookup: CDR1 SNHLY, CDR2 FYNNEI. The CDR3 nucleotides read TGTGCCAGCAGTGGATGGACAAGAAGCAACTATGGCTACACCTTC. Amino acid sequence: CASSGWTRSNYGYTF.

The J gene is TRBJ2-1, the V gene TRBV5-1; 13 positions match TRBD2. V was clipped by 4 bases and J by 6 bases; unmatched bases: 4. Germline CDR1 reads SGHRS; CDR2 reads YFSETQ. The CDR3 runs 15 residues. CDR3 in amino acids: CASSVTSGGINEQFF. CDR3 sequence (DNA): TGCGCCAGCAGCGTGACTAGCGGGGGGATCAATGAGCAGTTCTTC.

The chain is built from TRBV6-5 and TRBJ2-3; 7 bases are a match to TRBD1. The CDR3 has 18 residues. CDR1 is MNHEY, CDR2 SVGAGI, per germline. The junction had 9 bases not matched to a gene; V was cut back by 0 bases and J by 0 bases. Here the CDR3 reads CASSYSYPEQGSTDTQYF. Written as DNA, the CDR3 is TGTGCCAGCAGTTACTCTTATCCGGAACAGGGGAGCACAGATACGCAGTATTTT.

This clonotype showed up just a few times. The chain couples TRBV7-2 to TRBJ2-1; 7 bases match TRBD1. J was trimmed by 11 bases and V by 5 bases; bases with no gene match: 15. The CDR3 totals 15 residues. Germline loops: CDR1 SGHTA, CDR2 FQGNSA. CDR3 in DNA: TGTGCCAGCAGCCCGATAACGGGAAGGGACAGTCAGCAGTTCTTC. It encodes CASSPITGRDSQQFF.

V is TRBV20-1 and J is TRBJ2-1; 11 nucleotides line up with TRBD1. The germline CDR1 and CDR2 sequences are DFQATT and SNEGSKA (reference sequence). V shed 4 bases, J shed 12 bases, and the junction held 5 bases outside the gene matches. This CDR3 is 12 amino acids long. The CDR3 region is CSAKGQGVGQFF. CDR3 bases: TGCAGTGCTAAGGGACAGGGGGTAGGGCAGTTCTTC.

The chain links TRBV9 to TRBJ2-1; D gene uncertain. Trimming took 4 bases from V and 10 from J, leaving 21 bases between them. The CDR3 has 15 amino acids. Germline assignment: CDR1 SGDLS and CDR2 YYNGEE. In nucleotides, the CDR3 is TGTGCCAGCAGCCCGAGTGGAGCCACCGCTACGGAGCAGTTCTTC. The encoded protein is CASSPSGATATEQFF.

This clonotype was observed a few times. V is TRBV24-1 and J is TRBJ2-7; D unclear. The CDR3 is 13 amino acids. Germline CDR1 KGHDR, CDR2 SFDVKD. The V gene lost 3 bases and the J gene lost 6 bases, with 11 bases spanning the gap. CDR3 residues: CATSDARTSEQYF. DNA of the CDR3: TGTGCCACCAGTGATGCCAGAACCAGCGAGCAGTACTTC.

This clonotype appeared a few times. The rearrangement links TRBV20-1 to TRBJ1-6; D possibly corresponds to TRBD1 (5 bases). CDR1 DFQATT and CDR2 SNEGSKA come from the germline V gene (reference sequence). The CDR3 has 13 amino acids. V dropped 4 bases and J dropped 6 bases, with 10 bases sitting between them. CDR3 sequence: CSAKGEVNSPLHF. CDR3 DNA sequence: TGCAGTGCTAAAGGGGAGGTTAATTCACCCCTCCACTTT.

The chain joins TRBV20-1 to TRBJ2-7; 12 nucleotides align to TRBD2. Gene TRBJ2-5 matches the end of the DNA better, so the J call may be wrong. CDR1 and CDR2 from the germline V gene are DFQATT and SNEGSKA (reference sequence). This CDR3 has 17 amino acids. This CDR3 is CSASGLAGPLLRETQYF. The CDR3 DNA sequence: TGCAGTGCTAGCGGACTAGCGGGGCCACTGCTGAGGGAGACCCAGTACTTC.

CDR3 sequence reads: CASILGLAGGSEQFF. CDR3 bases: TGTGCCAGCATCCTAGGGCTAGCGGGGGGTAGTGAGCAGTTCTTC. The chain uses TRBV7-2 and TRBJ2-1; 11 nucleotides align to TRBD2. CDR1 SGHTA and CDR2 FQGNSA come from the germline V gene. The CDR3 consists of 15 residues. V shed 7 bases, J shed 9 bases, and the junction held 11 bases outside the gene matches. The full variable domain, its missing parts supplied by reference TRBV7-2 and TRBJ2-1, is GAGVSQSPSNKVTEKGKDVELRCDPISGHTALYWYRQSLGQGLEFLIYFQGNSAPDKSGLPSDRFSAERTGGSVSTLTIQRTQQEDSAVYLCASILGLAGGSEQFFGPGTRLTVL.

The table lists this clonotype with a few counts. The rearrangement joins TRBV9 to TRBJ1-6; no clear D gene. This CDR3 is 15 amino acids long. Germline V CDR1 and CDR2: SGDLS, YYNGEE. V was clipped by 0 bases and J by 4 bases, with 8 bases between them. The CDR3 nucleotides read TGTGCCAGCAGCGTAGAGGGCAGATATAATTCACCCCTCCACTTT. Translating it yields CASSVEGRYNSPLHF.

The chain is built from TRBV27 and TRBJ2-4; 8 positions match TRBD2. The DNA end favors TRBJ2-7, so the J call may be wrong. CDR1 MNHEY and CDR2 SMNVEV come from the germline V gene (reference sequence). The CDR3 spans 19 residues. CDR3 residues: CASSFSGGGSRGTRYEQYF. DNA of the CDR3: TGTGCCAGCAGTTTTTCGGGAGGGGGATCACGCGGGACACGTTACGAGCAGTACTTC.

The V and J genes are TRBV2 and TRBJ2-1, with TRBD2 identical over 12 bases. Germline values: CDR1 SNHLY, CDR2 FYNNEI. Trimming at V came to 6 bases and at J to 9 bases, leaving 6 bases not matched to a gene. CDR3 length equals 14 residues. In nucleotides, the CDR3 is TGTGCCAGCAGGTTTGGACTAGCGGGGAGTGAGCAGTTCTTC. This gives the protein CASRFGLAGSEQFF. Full variable domain (outside the CDR3, taken from reference TRBV2 and TRBJ2-1): EPEVTQTPSHQVTQMGQEVILRCVPISNHLYFYWYRQILGQKVEFLVSFYNNEISEKSEIFDDQFSVERPDGSNFTLKIRSTKLEDSAMYFCASRFGLAGSEQFFGPGTRLTVL.

This chain uses TRBV14 with TRBJ1-2; D unresolved. Germline V gene data show CDR1 as SGHDN and CDR2 as FVKESK. The CDR3 consists of 13 residues. V was cut by 4 bases and J by 8 bases, with 14 bases left in between. In DNA form, the CDR3 reads TGTGCCAGCAGCCCGGACCTGTTACACGGCTACACCTTC. Residues: CASSPDLLHGYTF.

The CDR3, as DNA: TGTGCCAGCAGTTCGGGCGCGGCGGGCCAAAGGGATACGCAGTATTTT. Its translation is CASSSGAAGQRDTQYF. The chain combines TRBV6-6 with TRBJ2-3; possible D gene TRBD2, 5 bases. The CDR3 spans 16 residues. The germline gives CDR1 MNHNY, CDR2 SVGAGI (reference sequence). V gave up 4 bases and J gave up 6 bases, with 20 bases separating them.

The chain is built from TRBV12-3 or TRBV12-4 and TRBJ2-7, with D hard to call. This CDR3 contains 16 residues. The ends were cut back, 6 bases at V and 2 bases at J, with 20 bases in the middle. The CDR3 DNA reads TGTGCCAGCAGGCCCCATGGGGTGGCAGGACCCTACGAGCAGTACTTC. This encodes CASRPHGVAGPYEQYF.

This chain links TRBV20-1 with TRBJ1-4; D gene unclear. V lost 4 bases and J 8 bases, leaving 11 bases between the germline ends. CDR3 length: 12 amino acids. The germline gives CDR1 DFQATT, CDR2 SNEGSKA (reference sequence). In DNA, the CDR3 is TGCAGTGCTACCGAGGGCTACGAAAAACTGTTTTTT. It translates to CSATEGYEKLFF.